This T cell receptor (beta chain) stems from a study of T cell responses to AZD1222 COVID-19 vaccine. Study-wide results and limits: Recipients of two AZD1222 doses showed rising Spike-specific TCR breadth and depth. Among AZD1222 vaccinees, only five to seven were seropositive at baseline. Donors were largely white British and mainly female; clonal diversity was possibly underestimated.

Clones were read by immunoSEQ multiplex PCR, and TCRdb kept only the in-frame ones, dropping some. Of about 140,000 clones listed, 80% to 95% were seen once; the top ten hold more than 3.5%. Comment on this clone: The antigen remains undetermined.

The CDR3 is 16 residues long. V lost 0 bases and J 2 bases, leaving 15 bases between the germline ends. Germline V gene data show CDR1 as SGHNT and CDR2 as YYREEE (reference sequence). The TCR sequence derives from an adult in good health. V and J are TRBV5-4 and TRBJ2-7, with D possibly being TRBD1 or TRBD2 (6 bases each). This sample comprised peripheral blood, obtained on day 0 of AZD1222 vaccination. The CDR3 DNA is TGTGCCAGCAGCTTGGAGAGGGGGGCCTTCCCCTACGAGCAGTACTTC. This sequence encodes CASSLERGAFPYEQYF.